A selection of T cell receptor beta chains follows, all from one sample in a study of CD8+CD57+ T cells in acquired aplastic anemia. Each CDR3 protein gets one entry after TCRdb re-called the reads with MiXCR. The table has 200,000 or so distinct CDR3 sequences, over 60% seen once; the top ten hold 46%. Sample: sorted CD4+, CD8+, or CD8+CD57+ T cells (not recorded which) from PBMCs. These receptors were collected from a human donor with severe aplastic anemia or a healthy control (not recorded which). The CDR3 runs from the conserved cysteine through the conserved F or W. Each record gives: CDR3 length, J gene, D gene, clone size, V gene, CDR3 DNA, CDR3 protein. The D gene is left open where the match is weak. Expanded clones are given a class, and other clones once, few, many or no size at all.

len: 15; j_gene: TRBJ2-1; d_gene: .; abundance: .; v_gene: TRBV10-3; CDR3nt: TGTGCCATCAGTGTAGGAACGGTCGTCTACAATGAGCAGTTCTTC; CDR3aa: CAISVGTVVYNEQFF
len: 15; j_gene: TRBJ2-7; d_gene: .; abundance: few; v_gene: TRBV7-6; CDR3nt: TGTGCCAGCAGCTTAGAGCGAGGGGAGTCCTACGAGCAGTACTTC; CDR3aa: CASSLERGESYEQYF
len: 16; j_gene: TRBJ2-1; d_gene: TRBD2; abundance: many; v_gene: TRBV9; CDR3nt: TGTGCCAGCAGCCCCCGTTTAGGCGGGGGGGCGGATGAGCAGTTCTTC; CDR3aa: CASSPRLGGGADEQFF
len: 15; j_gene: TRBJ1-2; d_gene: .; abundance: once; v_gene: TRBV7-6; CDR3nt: TGTGCCAGCAGTGGAACGGACCTTCATTCGGGAGGCTACACCTTC; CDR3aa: CASSGTDLHSGGYTF
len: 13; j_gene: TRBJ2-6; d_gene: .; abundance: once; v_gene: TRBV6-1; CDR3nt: TGTGCCAGCAGTAAGCCTGGGGCCAACGTCCTGACTTTC; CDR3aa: CASSKPGANVLTF
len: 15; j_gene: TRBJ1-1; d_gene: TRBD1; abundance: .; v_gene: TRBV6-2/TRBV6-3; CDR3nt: TGTGCCAGCAGTTACCCACGGACAGGAAGCACTGAAGCTTTCTTT; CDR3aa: CASSYPRTGSTEAFF
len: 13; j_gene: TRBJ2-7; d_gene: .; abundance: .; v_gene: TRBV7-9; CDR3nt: TGTGCCAGCCGCCAGGTCAGATCCTACGAGCAGTACTTC; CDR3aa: CASRQVRSYEQYF
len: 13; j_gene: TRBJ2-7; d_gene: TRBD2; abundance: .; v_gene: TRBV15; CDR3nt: TGTGCCACCAGCCAAACGGGGGGGTATGAGCAGTACTTC; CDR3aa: CATSQTGGYEQYF
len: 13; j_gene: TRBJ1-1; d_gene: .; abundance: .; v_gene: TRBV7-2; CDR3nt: TGTGCCAGCAGCGGTAGGGTGGGCACTGAAGCTTTCTTT; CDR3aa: CASSGRVGTEAFF
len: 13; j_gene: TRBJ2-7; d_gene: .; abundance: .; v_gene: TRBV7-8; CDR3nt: TGTGCCAGCAGCTTTCCAGGTGTGTACGAGCAGTACTTC; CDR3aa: CASSFPGVYEQYF
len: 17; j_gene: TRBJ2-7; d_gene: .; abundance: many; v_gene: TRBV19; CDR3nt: TGTGCCAGTAGTATAGACCTCCGGGACGGATTGTCCCACGAGCAGTACTTC; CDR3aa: CASSIDLRDGLSHEQYF
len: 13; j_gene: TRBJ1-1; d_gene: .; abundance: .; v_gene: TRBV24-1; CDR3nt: TGTGCCACCAGTGTGCAGGGTGACACTGAAGCTTTCTTT; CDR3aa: CATSVQGDTEAFF
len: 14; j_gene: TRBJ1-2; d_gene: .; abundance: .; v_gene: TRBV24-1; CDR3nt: TGTGCCACCAGTGCCCCAGGGTCTAACTATGGCTACACCTTC; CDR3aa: CATSAPGSNYGYTF
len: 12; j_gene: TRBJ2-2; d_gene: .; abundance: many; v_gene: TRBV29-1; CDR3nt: TGCAGCGTTGATCAGGGGCCCGGGGAGCTGTTTTTT; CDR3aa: CSVDQGPGELFF
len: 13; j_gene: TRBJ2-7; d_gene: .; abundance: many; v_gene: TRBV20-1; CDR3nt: TGCAGTGCTAGAGATACGTCTGACTACGAGCAGTACTTC; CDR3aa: CSARDTSDYEQYF
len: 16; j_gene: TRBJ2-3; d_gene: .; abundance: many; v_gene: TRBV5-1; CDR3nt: TGCGCCAGCAGCTTGGGCGCCGCCACGAACACAGATACGCAGTATTTT; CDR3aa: CASSLGAATNTDTQYF
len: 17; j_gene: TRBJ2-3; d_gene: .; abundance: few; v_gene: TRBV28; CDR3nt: TGTGCCAGCAGAGACCGGCAGGGCTTATATTTCACAGATACGCAGTATTTT; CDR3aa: CASRDRQGLYFTDTQYF
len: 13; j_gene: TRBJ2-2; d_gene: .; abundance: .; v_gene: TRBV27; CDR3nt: TGTGCCAGCAGTTTTCGCAGCACCGGGGAGCTGGTTTTT; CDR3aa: CASSFRSTGELVF
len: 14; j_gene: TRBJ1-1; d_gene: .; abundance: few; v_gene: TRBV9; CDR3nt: TGTGCCAGTAGCGTATACCCCATGAACACTGGAGCTTTCTTT; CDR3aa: CASSVYPMNTGAFF
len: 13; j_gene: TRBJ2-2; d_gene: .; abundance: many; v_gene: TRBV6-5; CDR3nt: TGTGCCAGCAGTTCGGGAGTGCCCGGGGAGCTGTTTTTT; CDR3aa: CASSSGVPGELFF
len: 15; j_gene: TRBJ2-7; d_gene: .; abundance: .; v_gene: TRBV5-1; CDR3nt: TGCGCCAGCAGCAGTGTCGGGCGTCCATCCTACGAGCAGTACTTC; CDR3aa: CASSSVGRPSYEQYF
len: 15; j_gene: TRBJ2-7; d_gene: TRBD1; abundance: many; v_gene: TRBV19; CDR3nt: TGTGCCAGTAGTCCGGACAGGGGGTTATCCTACGAGCAGTACTTC; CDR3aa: CASSPDRGLSYEQYF
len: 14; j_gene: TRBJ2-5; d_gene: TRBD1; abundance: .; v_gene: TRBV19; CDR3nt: TGTGCCAGTAGTATCGGACAGGGCCAAGAGACCCAGTACTTC; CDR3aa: CASSIGQGQETQYF
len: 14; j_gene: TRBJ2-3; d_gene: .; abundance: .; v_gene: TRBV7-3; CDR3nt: TGTGCCAGCAAGGAGTACAGGGATACAGATACGCAGTATTTT; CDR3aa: CASKEYRDTDTQYF
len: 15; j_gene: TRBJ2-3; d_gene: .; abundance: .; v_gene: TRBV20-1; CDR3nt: TGCAGTGCCACCCCCCCCCGGGGGAAGAGGGATACGCAGTATTTT; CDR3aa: CSATPPRGKRDTQYF
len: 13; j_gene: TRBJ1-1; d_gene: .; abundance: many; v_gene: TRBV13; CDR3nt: TGTGCCAGCAGCTCCATTGGGGTTTCTGAAGCTTTCTTT; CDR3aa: CASSSIGVSEAFF
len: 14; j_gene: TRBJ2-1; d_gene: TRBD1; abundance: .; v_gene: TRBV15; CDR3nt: TGTGCCACCAGCCCGCGGACAGGGAGCAATGAGCAGTTCTTC; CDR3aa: CATSPRTGSNEQFF
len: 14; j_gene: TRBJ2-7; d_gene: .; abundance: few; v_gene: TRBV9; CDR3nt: TGTGCCAGCAGCGTAGACGGACAGTACTACGAGCAGTACTTC; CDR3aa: CASSVDGQYYEQYF
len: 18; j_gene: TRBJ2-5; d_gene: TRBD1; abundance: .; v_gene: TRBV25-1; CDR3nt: TGTGCCAGCAGTGAATTCACCGGGACAGGGGGCTGGGGGGAGACCCAGTACTTC; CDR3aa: CASSEFTGTGGWGETQYF
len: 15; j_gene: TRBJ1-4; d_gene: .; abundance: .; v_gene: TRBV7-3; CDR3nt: TGTGTCAGCAGCTTAGGTCCAGTCCCATCTGAAAAACTGTTTTTT; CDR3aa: CVSSLGPVPSEKLFF
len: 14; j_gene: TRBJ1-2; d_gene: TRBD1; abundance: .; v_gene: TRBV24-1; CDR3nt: TGTGCCACCAGTGATGCAACCGGGACAGTTGGCTACACCTTC; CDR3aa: CATSDATGTVGYTF
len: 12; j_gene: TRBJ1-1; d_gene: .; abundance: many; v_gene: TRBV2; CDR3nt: TGTGCCAGCAGTGAAGGAACAGATGAAGCTTTCTTT; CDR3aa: CASSEGTDEAFF
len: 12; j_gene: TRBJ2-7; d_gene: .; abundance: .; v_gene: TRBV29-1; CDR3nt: TGCAGCGTTGTCAAGAGGGGCTACGAGCAGTACTTC; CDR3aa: CSVVKRGYEQYF
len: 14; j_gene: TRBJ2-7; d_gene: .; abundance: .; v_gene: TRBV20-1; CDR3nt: TGCAGTGCTACAGGCGTCAAGCCCTTGGGCGAGCAGTACTTC; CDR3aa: CSATGVKPLGEQYF
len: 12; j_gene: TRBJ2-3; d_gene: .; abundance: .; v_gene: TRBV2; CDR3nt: TGTGCCAGCAGGCCGGAAACAGATACGCAGTATTTT; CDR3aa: CASRPETDTQYF
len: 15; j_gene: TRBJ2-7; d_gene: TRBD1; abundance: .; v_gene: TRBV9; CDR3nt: TGTGCCAGCAGCTTCGGACAGGGGGGTACGTACGAGCAGTACTTC; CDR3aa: CASSFGQGGTYEQYF
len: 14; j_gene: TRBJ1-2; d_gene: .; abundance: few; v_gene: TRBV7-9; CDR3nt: TGTGCCAGCAGCTTTCAGGGACGGCACTATGGCTACACCTTC; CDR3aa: CASSFQGRHYGYTF
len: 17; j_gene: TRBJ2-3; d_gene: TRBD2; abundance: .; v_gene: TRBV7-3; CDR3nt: TGTGCCAGCAGCTTAACTAGCGGGAGTATTTTCCCAGATACGCAGTATTTT; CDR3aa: CASSLTSGSIFPDTQYF
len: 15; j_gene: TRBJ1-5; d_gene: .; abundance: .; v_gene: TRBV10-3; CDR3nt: TGTGCCATCAGTGATTCCGGACGATCTAATCAGCCCCAGCATTTT; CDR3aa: CAISDSGRSNQPQHF
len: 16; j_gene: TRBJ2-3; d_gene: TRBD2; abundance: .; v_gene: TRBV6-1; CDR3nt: TGTGCCAGCAGTGAGGGGACTAGCGCGAGCACAGATACGCAGTATTTT; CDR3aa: CASSEGTSASTDTQYF
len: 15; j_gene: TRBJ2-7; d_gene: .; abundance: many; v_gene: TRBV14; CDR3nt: TGTGCCAGCAGCCAAGATGGGGGGTCCTCCTACGAGCAGTACTTC; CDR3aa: CASSQDGGSSYEQYF
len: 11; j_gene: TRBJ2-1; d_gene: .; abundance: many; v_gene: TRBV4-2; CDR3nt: TGTGCCAGCAGCCAAGATGAGGAGCAGTTCTTC; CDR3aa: CASSQDEEQFF
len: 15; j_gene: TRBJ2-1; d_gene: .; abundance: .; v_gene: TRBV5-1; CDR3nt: TGCGCCACCCAACCGGGGGGCGGGATAAGGGATGAGCAGTTCTTC; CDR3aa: CATQPGGGIRDEQFF
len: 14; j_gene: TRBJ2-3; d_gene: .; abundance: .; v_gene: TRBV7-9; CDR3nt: TGTGCCAGCAGCTTTAGACAGAGCACAGATACGCAGTATTTT; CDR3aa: CASSFRQSTDTQYF
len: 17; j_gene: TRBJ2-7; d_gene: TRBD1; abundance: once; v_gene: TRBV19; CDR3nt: TGTGCCAGTAGTATCAAGGGACAGGGGGGAAGCTCCTACGAGCAGTACTTC; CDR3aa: CASSIKGQGGSSYEQYF
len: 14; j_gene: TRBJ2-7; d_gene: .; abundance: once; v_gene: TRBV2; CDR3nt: TGTGCCAGCAGGCAGCAGGACCAATCCTACGAGCAGTACTTC; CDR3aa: CASRQQDQSYEQYF
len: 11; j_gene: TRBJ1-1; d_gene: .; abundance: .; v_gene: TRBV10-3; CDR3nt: TGTGCCATCAGTGACCTGGGGAAGGCTTTCTTT; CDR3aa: CAISDLGKAFF